The 2 T cell receptor beta chains below all came from one sample that was sequenced in a study of blood T cells in healthy people across ages. The use of a sample-barcoded 5' primer and a J-beta primer mix characterized a second PCR of about 6 to 12 cycles. One entry per CDR3 protein, called by TCRdb with MiXCR from the 5' RACE reads. The table lists 1.5 million to 2 million distinct CDR3 sequences, 28% of them singletons, with over 7% in the top ten. The sequenced sample was blood. These TCRs come from a woman younger than 45 in good health.

This clonotype was counted only a few times. The genes are TRBV27 and TRBJ2-5; tentative D call: TRBD1 (5 bases). Trimming took 2 bases from V and 1 from J, leaving 14 bases between them. Per the germline V gene, CDR1 is MNHEY and CDR2 is SMNVEV (reference sequence). The CDR3 is 16 amino acids. The CDR3: CASSLRGWGTQETQYF. CDR3 coding DNA: TGTGCCAGCAGTTTAAGGGGCTGGGGCACCCAAGAGACCCAGTACTTC.

This clonotype was seen a handful of times. The chain combines TRBV20-1 with TRBJ2-7; D not resolved. CDR1 and CDR2 (germline): DFQATT, SNEGSKA (reference sequence). Trimming pared 2 bases from V and 3 bases from J, leaving 5 bases between. CDR3 size: 11 residues. DNA for the CDR3: TGCAGTGCTAGATGGCTCTACGAGCAGTACTTC. Translation: CSARWLYEQYF.